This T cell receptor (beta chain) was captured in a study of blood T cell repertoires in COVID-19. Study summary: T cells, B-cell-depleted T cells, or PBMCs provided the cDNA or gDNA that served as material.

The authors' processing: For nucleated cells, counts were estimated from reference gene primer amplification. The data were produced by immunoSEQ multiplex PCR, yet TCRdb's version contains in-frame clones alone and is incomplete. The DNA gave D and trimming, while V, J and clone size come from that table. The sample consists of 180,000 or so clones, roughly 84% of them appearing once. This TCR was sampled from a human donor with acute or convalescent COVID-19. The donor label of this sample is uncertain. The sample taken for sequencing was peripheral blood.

The CDR3 coding sequence is TGTGCCAGCAGCGTAGATGAGACTAGCGGGGGGGCCAAGTACAATGAGCAGTTCTTC. It codes for CASSVDETSGGAKYNEQFF. The chain couples TRBV9 to TRBJ2-1; 14 positions match TRBD2. This CDR3 has 19 residues. After removal of 0 bases from V and 4 bases from J, the junction contained 9 bases not matched to a gene. Germline V gene lookup returns CDR1 SGDLS and CDR2 YYNGEE.